Following are 24 T cell receptor beta chains from one sample sequenced in a study of T cell repertoires in aging, cancer and after chemotherapy. A mixed TRB-A/B primer pool amplified rearranged TRB by multiplex touch-down PCR. From the multiplex PCR reads, TCRdb called clonotypes with MiXCR, one entry per CDR3 protein. This sample has 4,500 to 5,500 distinct CDR3 sequences; over 25% occur once, and the top ten carry approximately 18%. TCR beta rearrangements were amplified from peripheral blood genomic DNA. The material sequenced was blood. These receptors were collected from a human donor with a blood cancer. The donor label of this sample is uncertain.

The V gene is TRBV19, the J gene TRBJ2-1; no firm D call. The germline V and J ends were trimmed by 8 bases and 3 bases, with 11 bases remaining between them. CDR1 is LNHDA, CDR2 SQIVND, per germline (reference sequence). The CDR3 loop spans 13 amino acids. The CDR3 DNA sequence: TGTGCCAGTTCGGATAGAGTCTACAATGAGCAGTTCTTC. Its protein is CASSDRVYNEQFF.

By sample fraction, this clonotype is medium-sized (0.01 to 0.1%). The CDR3 nucleotides are TGTGCCAGCAGTCGGGTGGGTTCGCAAGAGACCCAGTACTTC. Translation gives CASSRVGSQETQYF. The chain couples TRBV6-5 to TRBJ2-5; D not certain. Germline V gene data show CDR1 as MNHEY and CDR2 as SVGAGI. The CDR3 runs 14 residues. V was shortened by 5 bases and J by 2 bases, with 12 bases between the two germline ends.

The J gene is TRBJ2-7, the V gene TRBV29-1; 7 nucleotides line up with TRBD2. With 3 bases clipped from V and 3 bases from J, the junction kept 2 bases outside the gene matches. In germline, CDR1 is SQVTM, CDR2 ANQGSEA. This CDR3 comprises 12 residues. The CDR3 DNA follows: TGCAGCGTTGACGGGAGGAGCTACGAGCAGTACTTC. Amino acids: CSVDGRSYEQYF.

The rearrangement links TRBV19 to TRBJ1-3; 9 positions agree with TRBD1. The CDR3 runs 16 residues. Germline loops: CDR1 LNHDA, CDR2 SQIVND (reference sequence). V lost 6 bases, J lost 2 bases, and 8 bases stayed unmatched. The CDR3 sequence is CASSRGQGAPGNTIYF. The CDR3 DNA follows: TGTGCCAGTAGCCGGGGACAGGGAGCTCCTGGAAACACCATATATTTT.

The V and J genes are TRBV5-1 and TRBJ2-1, with a possible D match to TRBD2 (6 bases). Germline CDR1 reads SGHRS; CDR2 reads YFSETQ. The CDR3 runs to 16 residues. Trimming removed 0 bases at V and 1 base at J, with 11 bases between. The CDR3 reads CASSLAGAPSYNEQFF. CDR3 nucleotides: TGCGCCAGCAGCTTGGCGGGAGCCCCTTCCTACAATGAGCAGTTCTTC.

V usage is TRBV6-2 or TRBV6-3 and J usage is TRBJ2-7; 11 bases are shared with TRBD1. The CDR3 has 13 residues. CDR1 is MNHEY, CDR2 SVGEGT, per germline. V lost 6 bases to trimming and J lost 7 bases; unmatched junction nucleotides: 5. The CDR3 DNA follows: TGTGCCAGCAGACAGGACAGGGGGCGGGAGCAGTACTTC. It specifies CASRQDRGREQYF.

This clonotype was seen more than once but under ten times. This sequence joins TRBV6-4 and TRBJ2-3; the D gene is possibly TRBD1 (6 bases). Per germline, CDR1 MRHNA and CDR2 SNTAGT. The germline V and J ends were trimmed by 3 bases and 3 bases, with 10 bases remaining between them. The CDR3 spans 14 residues. The CDR3 DNA follows: TGTGCCAGCAGTGAGGACAGAGAGACAGATACGCAGTATTTT. It is translated as CASSEDRETDTQYF.

This chain connects TRBV18 to TRBJ2-7, with D possibly matching TRBD2 (5 bases). The V end lost 6 bases, the J end lost 5 bases, and 11 bases lay between the germline ends. The CDR3 is 12 residues long. Germline values: CDR1 KGHSH, CDR2 LQKENI. This CDR3 is CASSEGSDEQYF. The DNA of the CDR3 is TGTGCCAGCTCCGAGGGTAGCGACGAGCAGTACTTC.

The V gene is TRBV27, the J gene TRBJ1-5; D is ambiguous. Trimming took 3 bases from V and 1 from J, leaving 19 bases between them. Germline CDR1 reads MNHEY; CDR2 reads SMNVEV (reference sequence). The CDR3 extends over 18 amino acids. The CDR3, as DNA: TGTGCCAGCAGTTTCCGGGCGAGTGTTGTGTCAAGCAATCAGCCCCAGCATTTT. This encodes CASSFRASVVSSNQPQHF.

The chain employs TRBV6-6 and TRBJ1-4, with D maybe TRBD1 (5 bases). This CDR3 is 14 amino acids long. The germline V gene has CDR1 MNHNY and CDR2 SVGAGI (reference sequence). Trimming stripped 10 bases from V and 5 bases from J, with 17 bases between. CDR3 protein: CATTLGTGNEKLFF. The CDR3 coding sequence is TGTGCCACCACGCTCGGGACGGGGAATGAAAAACTGTTTTTT.

This clonotype was detected a few times. The J gene is TRBJ2-3, the V gene TRBV10-3; D call uncertain. Deletions cut 2 bases from V and 2 bases from J, with 5 bases between. The CDR3 length is 13 residues. Germline V lookup: CDR1 ENHRY, CDR2 SYGVKD. The CDR3 is CAISEPTTDTQYF. The CDR3 bases are TGTGCCATCAGTGAGCCCACCACAGATACGCAGTATTTT.

This clonotype was detected only a few times. This chain links TRBV5-6 with TRBJ1-4, with D maybe TRBD1 (6 bases). This CDR3 is built from 14 residues. Trimming took 0 bases from V and 6 from J, leaving 9 bases between them. The V gene's germline CDR1 is SGHDT and CDR2 YYEEEE. In nucleotides, the CDR3 is TGTGCCAGCAGCTTGGCGGGGGGCGATGAAAAACTGTTTTTT. Residues: CASSLAGGDEKLFF.

The rearrangement joins TRBV7-9 to TRBJ1-1; possibly TRBD1 for D (5 bases). Germline CDR1 reads SEHNR; CDR2 reads FQNEAQ (reference sequence). V was clipped by 4 bases and J by 1 base, with 22 bases between them. The CDR3 consists of 18 residues. Written as DNA, the CDR3 is TGTGCCAGCAGCTCACCTTGGGGGACGGTGCGGAAGAACACTGAAGCTTTCTTT. This gives the protein CASSSPWGTVRKNTEAFF.

This rearrangement joins TRBV12-3 or TRBV12-4 to TRBJ2-3; D is possibly TRBD2 (6 bases). V dropped 6 bases and J dropped 2 bases, with 21 bases sitting between them. CDR3 size: 17 residues. CDR3 sequence reads: CASSPGVEGRYTDTQYF. The CDR3 nucleotides read TGTGCCAGCAGCCCCGGAGTGGAGGGGCGATACACAGATACGCAGTATTTT.

This clonotype ranks as medium-sized. The chain carries TRBV7-9 and TRBJ1-2; a weak D match, TRBD1 (5 bases). From germline, CDR1 is SEHNR and CDR2 FQNEAQ (reference sequence). The CDR3 loop spans 12 amino acids. The V end lost 11 bases, the J end lost 5 bases, and 15 bases lay between the germline ends. The CDR3 sequence is CAHRSLGYGYTF. The CDR3, as DNA: TGTGCCCACAGGAGTTTAGGATATGGCTACACCTTC.

The chain couples TRBV20-1 to TRBJ2-5, with D possibly called TRBD1 or TRBD2 (5 bases each). The CDR3 extends over 14 amino acids. The V and J ends lost 1 base and 4 bases respectively, with 13 bases between them. CDR1 and CDR2 (germline): DFQATT, SNEGSKA (reference sequence). CDR3: CSARVAGTLETQYF. DNA for the CDR3: TGCAGTGCTAGAGTGGCCGGGACCCTAGAGACCCAGTACTTC.

This clonotype appeared a few times. The chain links TRBV11-3 to TRBJ1-1, with TRBD1 identical over 8 bases. The germline V gene encodes CDR1 SGHNT and CDR2 YENEEA. V was clipped by 3 bases and J by 8 bases; unmatched bases: 2. The CDR3 runs 12 residues. As DNA, the CDR3 is TGTGCCAGCAGCTTTCGGACAGGGGAAGCTTTCTTT. Protein: CASSFRTGEAFF.

This clonotype has just one count. This chain joins TRBV7-9 and TRBJ2-2; D is undetermined. Germline CDR1 is SEHNR and CDR2 is FQNEAQ (reference sequence). This CDR3 is built from 16 residues. Trimming shortened V by 5 bases and J by 1 base, and 14 bases separated the two germline ends. CDR3 coding DNA: TGTGCCAGCAGCCCCCCCCCGACAAGGAACACCGGGGAGCTGTTTTTT. This translates into CASSPPPTRNTGELFF.

DNA of the CDR3: TGTGCCAGCAGCGTAGCGGGGGCTACCTACGAGCAGTACTTC. Its protein product is CASSVAGATYEQYF. This chain connects TRBV6-2 or TRBV6-3 to TRBJ2-7, with 9 bases lining up with TRBD2. With 6 bases clipped from V and 2 bases from J, the junction kept 5 bases outside the gene matches. CDR3 length: 14 residues. Germline V gene data show CDR1 as MNHEY and CDR2 as SVGEGT.

This clonotype counts as medium-sized (0.01 to 0.1%). V gene TRBV13 combines with J gene TRBJ2-6, with D possibly TRBD1 on 6 matching bases. This CDR3 has 19 residues. Trimming stripped 3 bases from V and 0 bases from J, with 18 bases between. Germline assignment: CDR1 PRHDT and CDR2 FYEKMQ (reference sequence). The CDR3 region has the DNA TGTGCCAGCAGCTTTGCCGGGACACGTTCCCGCTCTGGGGCCAACGTCCTGACTTTC. It specifies CASSFAGTRSRSGANVLTF.

This chain joins TRBV5-1 and TRBJ1-4, with 9 positions matching TRBD1. The germline gives CDR1 SGHRS, CDR2 YFSETQ. The trim removed 3 bases at V and 8 bases at J, leaving 20 bases unmatched. The CDR3 is 19 residues long. The CDR3 loop reads CASSSQNGTGSFPDEKLFF. Written as DNA, the CDR3 is TGCGCCAGCAGCTCGCAAAACGGGACAGGGAGTTTCCCAGACGAAAAACTGTTTTTT.

This clonotype has only one observation. The genes are TRBV20-1 and TRBJ1-1; TRBD1 is a possible D gene (5 bases). Trimming took 6 bases from V and 1 from J, leaving 12 bases between them. Germline lookup yields CDR1 DFQATT and CDR2 SNEGSKA (reference sequence). CDR3 length: 13 amino acids. The CDR3 spells CSAAQDGNTEAFF. The CDR3 region has the DNA TGCAGTGCGGCACAGGATGGGAACACTGAAGCTTTCTTT.

Worth noting for this clonotype: Possible read error: a much larger clone is one base away. V is TRBV10-3 and J is TRBJ2-3, with no clear D. Germline assignment: CDR1 ENHRY and CDR2 SYGVKD. The CDR3 loop spans 13 amino acids. V lost 1 base and J lost 9, with 11 bases in between. The CDR3 DNA follows: TGTGCCATCAGTGAGTGGGGTATAGAAACGCAGTATTTT. Its translation is CAISEWGIETQYF.

The rearrangement joins TRBV20-1 to TRBJ2-5, with D perhaps matching TRBD2 (6 bases). This CDR3 contains 16 residues. Deletions cut 2 bases from V and 0 bases from J, with 16 bases between. Per the germline V gene, CDR1 is DFQATT and CDR2 is SNEGSKA (reference sequence). The CDR3 here is CSARLALTWYQETQYF. The CDR3 bases are TGCAGTGCTAGACTAGCGTTGACCTGGTACCAAGAGACCCAGTACTTC.